This T cell receptor beta chain was retrieved from a study of CD8 T cells in Susac syndrome. The CDR3 has 16 amino acids. The V gene end was trimmed by 5 bases and the J gene end by 3 bases; junction bases not matched to a gene: 9. Germline CDR1 reads MNHEY; CDR2 reads SMNVEV (reference sequence). The RNA input was roughly 0.45 to 1 ug, and it was reverse transcribed with random hexamers. Multiplex PCR with immunoSEQ amplified the TCR beta CDR3 across 54 Vbeta and 13 Jbeta. TCRdb called the immunoSEQ multiplex PCR reads again in MiXCR, with one record for every CDR3 protein. The table records 120,000 to 150,000 distinct CDR3 sequences, approximately 95% of them present only once. Sequencing of TCR beta drew on CD8+ and CD4+ T cells from blood. Bulk CD8+ and CD4+ cells came from magnetic negative isolation; CD8+ TEMRA by FACS.

This clonotype was obtained from a human donor in good health. The V call is TRBV27, the J call TRBJ2-2, with 7 bases lining up with TRBD1. Sequencing used CD8+ T cells from PBMCs. CDR3 in amino acids: CASSLNRGGHTGELFF. The DNA of the CDR3 is TGTGCCAGCAGTCTAAACAGGGGTGGTCACACCGGGGAGCTGTTTTTT.